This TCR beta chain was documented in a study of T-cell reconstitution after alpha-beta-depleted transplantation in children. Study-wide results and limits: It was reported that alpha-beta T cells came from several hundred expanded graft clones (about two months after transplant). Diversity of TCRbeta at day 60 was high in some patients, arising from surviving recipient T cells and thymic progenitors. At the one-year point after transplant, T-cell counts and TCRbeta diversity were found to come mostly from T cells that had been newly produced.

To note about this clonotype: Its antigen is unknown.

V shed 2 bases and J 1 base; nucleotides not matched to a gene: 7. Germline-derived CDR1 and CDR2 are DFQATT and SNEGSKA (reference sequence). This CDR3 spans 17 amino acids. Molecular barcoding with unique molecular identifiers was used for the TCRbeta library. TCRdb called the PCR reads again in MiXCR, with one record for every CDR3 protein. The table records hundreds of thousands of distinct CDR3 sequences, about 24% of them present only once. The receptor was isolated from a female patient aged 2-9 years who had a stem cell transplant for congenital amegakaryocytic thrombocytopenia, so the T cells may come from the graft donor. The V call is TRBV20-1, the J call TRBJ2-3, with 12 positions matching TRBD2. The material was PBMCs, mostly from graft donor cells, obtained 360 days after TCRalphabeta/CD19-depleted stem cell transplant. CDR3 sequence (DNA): TGCAGTGCTAGACTAGCGGGAGGGCCACGGGGCACAGATACGCAGTATTTT. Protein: CSARLAGGPRGTDTQYF.